This TCR beta chain was profiled in a study of control samples from healthy donors and cancer patients. The method was immunoSEQ multiplex PCR; TCRdb's version includes in-frame clones alone and lacks a portion of them. The table lists some 99,000 clones, around 88% of them singletons. This CDR3 region has 14 residues. CDR1 is SGHRS, CDR2 YFSETQ, per germline. Trimming shortened V by 0 bases and J by 1 base, and 7 bases separated the two germline ends. The J gene is TRBJ1-1, the V gene TRBV5-1; D not certain. Sequencing was performed on blood. The origin of this receptor is a woman aged 45-65 years in good health. The CDR3: CASSLEFGNTEAFF. CDR3 DNA sequence: TGCGCCAGCAGCTTGGAATTCGGGAACACTGAAGCTTTCTTT. The complete variable domain, with remaining parts taken from reference TRBV5-1 and TRBJ1-1, reads KAGVTQTPRYLIKTRGQQVTLSCSPISGHRSVSWYQQTPGQGLQFLFEYFSETQRNKGNFPGRFSGRQFSNSRSEMNVSTLELGDSALYLCASSLEFGNTEAFFGQGTRLTVV.